This is a list of T cell receptor beta chains from one sample in a study of blood T cell repertoires in COVID-19. The repertoire was sequenced with immunoSEQ multiplex PCR; TCRdb's copy has only in-frame clones and lacks some. The sample shows about 150,000 clones, 80% to 90% of them seen only once. Input material: peripheral blood. These receptors were collected from a man in his sixties or seventies with acute or convalescent COVID-19. Each CDR3 is given with its conserved first and last residue. D genes are given only for firm matches. Not all rows give a size; the values are once, few, many and, for expanded clones, a class.

D | J | size | V | CDR3 | DNA
TRBD2 | TRBJ2-7 | NA | TRBV7-2 | CASSLVKSGRSPYEQYF | TGTGCCAGCAGCTTGGTAAAGAGCGGGAGGTCGCCTTACGAGCAGTACTTC
NA | TRBJ1-4 | NA | TRBV2 | CASSEGGLDEKLFF | TGTGCCAGCAGTGAAGGGGGGCTGGATGAAAAACTGTTTTTT
TRBD1 | TRBJ2-7 | NA | TRBV27 | CASSFSDRAEQYF | TGTGCCAGCAGTTTCTCCGACAGGGCCGAGCAGTACTTC
TRBD1 | TRBJ2-7 | NA | TRBV4-2 | CASSQVGRTGGYEQYF | TGTGCCAGCAGCCAAGTAGGGCGTACAGGGGGCTACGAGCAGTACTTC
TRBD1 | TRBJ1-6 | NA | TRBV10-3 | CAISRDRANNSPLHF | TGTGCCATCAGCCGGGACAGGGCTAATAATTCACCCCTCCACTTT
TRBD1 | TRBJ2-7 | NA | TRBV5-5 | CASSWGTGGYEQYF | TGTGCCAGCAGCTGGGGGACAGGGGGCTACGAGCAGTACTTC
NA | TRBJ2-7 | NA | TRBV5-1 | CASSFSGAKGEQYF | TGCGCCAGCAGCTTTAGCGGTGCTAAAGGCGAGCAGTACTTC
TRBD1 | TRBJ2-7 | few | TRBV5-1 | CASSWGQGTEQYF | TGCGCCAGCAGCTGGGGACAGGGCACCGAGCAGTACTTC
NA | TRBJ1-5 | NA | TRBV5-6 | CASSLAGDQPQHF | TGTGCCAGCAGCTTGGCAGGGGATCAGCCCCAGCATTTT
NA | TRBJ2-5 | NA | TRBV7-2 | CASSLDGTWETQYF | TGTGCCAGCAGCTTAGACGGGACTTGGGAGACCCAGTACTTC
TRBD2 | TRBJ2-7 | NA | TRBV27 | CASSLGLAENYEQYF | TGTGCCAGCAGTTTAGGACTAGCGGAGAACTACGAGCAGTACTTC
TRBD1 | TRBJ2-3 | NA | TRBV9 | CASSPKPGQARGWDTQYF | TGTGCCAGCAGCCCCAAGCCGGGACAGGCAAGAGGCTGGGATACGCAGTATTTT
TRBD1 | TRBJ2-4 | NA | TRBV4-1 | CASSHVTGEESIQYF | TGCGCCAGCAGCCATGTCACAGGGGAAGAATCCATTCAGTACTTC
NA | TRBJ2-3 | few | TRBV12-5 | CASGFLHRDTSTDTQYF | TGTGCTAGTGGTTTCCTCCACCGGGACACAAGCACAGATACGCAGTATTTT
TRBD1 | TRBJ2-7 | NA | TRBV29-1 | CSGQQSGQGADEQYF | TGCAGCGGACAACAATCGGGACAGGGGGCCGACGAGCAGTACTTC
TRBD2 | TRBJ2-2 | NA | TRBV3-1/TRBV3-2 | CASSHRAGANTGELFF | TGTGCCAGCAGCCACAGAGCGGGGGCGAACACCGGGGAGCTGTTTTTT
NA | TRBJ1-1 | NA | TRBV24-1 | CATSGGFGEAFF | TGTGCCACCAGTGGAGGGTTTGGTGAAGCTTTCTTT
TRBD1 | TRBJ1-3 | NA | TRBV11-2 | CASSLRGTLHSGNTIYF | TGTGCCAGCAGCCTCAGGGGGACCCTTCACTCTGGAAACACCATATATTTT
NA | TRBJ2-5 | NA | TRBV27 | CASSSTVQETQYF | TGTGCCAGCAGTTCTACGGTTCAAGAGACCCAGTACTTC
TRBD2 | TRBJ2-5 | NA | TRBV28 | CASTSLAGVGKTQYF | TGTGCCAGCACCTCACTAGCGGGAGTTGGGAAGACCCAGTACTTC
TRBD1 | TRBJ2-7 | once | TRBV5-1 | CASSWTGGNEQYF | TGCGCCAGCAGCTGGACAGGGGGCAACGAGCAGTACTTC
NA | TRBJ1-3 | NA | TRBV3-1/TRBV3-2 | CASSQAARNTIYF | TGTGCCAGCAGCCAAGCTGCGCGAAACACCATATATTTT
NA | TRBJ1-5 | NA | TRBV10-2 | CASRNGVPNQPQHF | TGCGCCAGCAGGAACGGGGTTCCTAATCAGCCCCAGCATTTT
NA | TRBJ2-2 | NA | TRBV19 | CASSVTIASNTGELFF | TGTGCCAGTAGTGTAACTATAGCATCGAACACCGGGGAGCTGTTTTTT
TRBD1 | TRBJ1-5 | NA | TRBV18 | CASSQDRDSNQPQHF | TGTGCCAGCTCACAGGACAGGGATAGCAATCAGCCCCAGCATTTT
TRBD1 | TRBJ2-7 | NA | TRBV24-1 | CATSEAGQGKGEQYF | TGTGCCACCAGTGAGGCGGGACAGGGGAAGGGCGAGCAGTACTTC
NA | TRBJ1-2 | NA | TRBV7-2 | CASSYKGGSGVVDYGYTF | TGTGCCAGCAGCTACAAGGGAGGGTCTGGGGTCGTTGACTATGGCTACACCTTC
TRBD1 | TRBJ1-1 | NA | TRBV5-4 | CASSRDRNTEAFF | TGTGCCAGCAGCAGGGACAGGAACACTGAAGCTTTCTTT
TRBD2 | TRBJ2-7 | NA | TRBV19 | CASSISSGRVYEQYF | TGTGCCAGTAGTATATCGAGCGGGAGGGTCTACGAGCAGTACTTC
TRBD1 | TRBJ2-3 | NA | TRBV5-4 | CASSPDRNTDTQYF | TGTGCCAGCAGCCCGGACAGGAACACAGATACGCAGTATTTT
NA | TRBJ1-2 | once | TRBV5-1 | CASSLAGQRNNYGYTF | TGCGCCAGCAGCTTGGCCGGACAGAGAAACAACTATGGCTACACCTTC
NA | TRBJ1-1 | NA | TRBV5-1 | CASSLEPGSAEAFF | TGCGCCAGCAGCTTGGAACCCGGGTCCGCTGAAGCTTTCTTT
NA | TRBJ1-6 | NA | TRBV6-1 | CASSEIQGSPLHF | TGTGCCAGCAGTGAAATACAGGGTTCACCCCTCCACTTT
TRBD1 | TRBJ2-3 | NA | TRBV29-1 | CSVQGGQGSDTQYF | TGCAGCGTTCAAGGGGGCCAGGGGTCAGATACGCAGTATTTT
NA | TRBJ2-5 | NA | TRBV24-1 | CATSGADHQETQYF | TGTGCCACCAGTGGGGCAGACCATCAAGAGACCCAGTACTTC
NA | TRBJ2-6 | NA | TRBV7-3 | CASSALTGTPASGANVLTF | TGTGCCAGCAGCGCCTTAACCGGGACACCTGCCTCTGGGGCCAACGTCCTGACTTTC
TRBD2 | TRBJ2-1 | NA | TRBV24-1 | CATSDTSGLAVYNEQFF | TGTGCCACCAGTGATACCTCGGGACTAGCGGTTTACAATGAGCAGTTCTTC
NA | TRBJ2-1 | once | TRBV28 | CASSTGLNNEQFF | TGTGCCAGCAGTACCGGACTAAACAATGAGCAGTTCTTC
TRBD2 | TRBJ2-3 | NA | TRBV19 | CASSIGRPTSAITDTQYF | TGTGCCAGTAGTATAGGGCGACCGACTAGCGCTATCACAGATACGCAGTATTTT
TRBD1 | TRBJ1-6 | few | TRBV7-8 | CASSRDRGLPLHF | TGTGCCAGCAGCCGGGACAGGGGTCTACCCCTCCACTTT
NA | TRBJ1-2 | NA | TRBV27 | CASQDIDNYGYTF | TGTGCCAGCCAGGACATAGATAACTATGGCTACACCTTC
TRBD1 | TRBJ2-7 | NA | TRBV10-3 | CAISEGQGPYEQYF | TGTGCCATCAGTGAGGGACAGGGTCCGTACGAGCAGTACTTC
NA | TRBJ1-2 | NA | TRBV19 | CASSIGARSSYGYTF | TGTGCCAGTAGTATCGGAGCACGGTCTTCCTATGGCTACACCTTC
NA | TRBJ1-4 | NA | TRBV29-1 | CSVASPGLGDEKLFF | TGCAGCGTTGCCTCCCCGGGCCTCGGGGATGAAAAACTGTTTTTT
TRBD2 | TRBJ2-7 | NA | TRBV7-2 | CASSETPGLAAYEQYF | TGTGCCAGCAGCGAAACCCCGGGACTAGCGGCCTACGAGCAGTACTTC
TRBD1 | TRBJ1-1 | NA | TRBV30 | CAWSATGGEAFF | TGTGCCTGGAGTGCGACAGGGGGGGAGGCTTTCTTT
NA | TRBJ1-6 | NA | TRBV9 | CASSVSGNYNSPLHF | TGTGCCAGCAGCGTTTCAGGGAACTATAATTCACCCCTCCACTTT
TRBD1 | TRBJ2-7 | few | TRBV25-1 | CASSARQGADEQYF | TGTGCCAGCAGTGCCCGACAGGGGGCGGACGAGCAGTACTTC
TRBD2 | TRBJ2-1 | NA | TRBV19 | CASSKAKTSVSSYNEQFF | TGTGCCAGTAGTAAGGCCAAGACTAGCGTTAGCTCCTACAATGAGCAGTTCTTC
TRBD1 | TRBJ2-7 | NA | TRBV6-5 | CASTQTGTGTYEQYF | TGTGCCAGCACTCAAACCGGGACAGGGACATACGAGCAGTACTTC